A selection of T cell receptor beta chains follows, all from one sample in a study of cytomegalovirus exposure and HLA in healthy donors. Profiled with immunoSEQ multiplex PCR; TCRdb holds only in-frame clones, not every one. Of roughly 260,000 clones listed, nearly 90% are singletons. Sequenced: PBMCs. These receptors originate from a young woman in good health and CMV-seronegative. CDR3s include the opening cysteine and the closing phenylalanine or tryptophan. The order of the fields is clone size, V gene, J gene, D gene, CDR3 protein, CDR3 DNA. A D gene is named only where the DNA matches it firmly. Only part of the rows carry a size: once, few, many, or a class if the clone is expanded.

clone size: -; V gene: TRBV14; J gene: TRBJ1-4; D gene: TRBD1; CDR3 protein: CASSPTGVGEKLFF; CDR3 DNA: TGTGCCAGCAGCCCTACAGGGGTTGGAGAAAAACTGTTTTTT
clone size: -; V gene: TRBV5-1; J gene: TRBJ1-3; D gene: -; CDR3 protein: CASSLVEGPSGNTIYF; CDR3 DNA: TGCGCCAGCAGCTTGGTGGAGGGGCCCTCTGGAAACACCATATATTTT
clone size: -; V gene: TRBV6-5; J gene: TRBJ2-5; D gene: TRBD1; CDR3 protein: CASSIGTGKETQYF; CDR3 DNA: TGTGCCAGCAGCATTGGGACAGGGAAGGAGACCCAGTACTTC
clone size: -; V gene: TRBV19; J gene: TRBJ1-1; D gene: -; CDR3 protein: CASSIVGAVYTEAFF; CDR3 DNA: TGTGCCAGTAGTATAGTAGGTGCGGTTTACACTGAAGCTTTCTTT
clone size: once; V gene: TRBV28; J gene: TRBJ1-4; D gene: TRBD1; CDR3 protein: CASSPEDRATNEKLFF; CDR3 DNA: TGTGCCAGCAGTCCCGAGGACAGGGCAACTAATGAAAAACTGTTTTTT
clone size: -; V gene: TRBV4-1; J gene: TRBJ1-3; D gene: -; CDR3 protein: CASSQDSTHSGNTIYF; CDR3 DNA: TGCGCCAGCAGCCAAGATTCAACACACTCTGGAAACACCATATATTTT
clone size: once; V gene: TRBV7-6; J gene: TRBJ2-7; D gene: -; CDR3 protein: CASSFGQGQYEQYF; CDR3 DNA: TGTGCCAGCAGCTTTGGGCAGGGGCAGTACGAGCAGTACTTC
clone size: -; V gene: TRBV11-2; J gene: TRBJ1-3; D gene: -; CDR3 protein: CASSLDSLRGNTIYF; CDR3 DNA: TGTGCCAGCAGCTTGGACAGCCTGAGGGGGAACACCATATATTTT
clone size: -; V gene: TRBV11-2; J gene: TRBJ1-6; D gene: -; CDR3 protein: CASSLVGRDSPLHF; CDR3 DNA: TGTGCCAGCAGCTTAGTCGGTAGAGATTCACCCCTCCACTTT
clone size: -; V gene: TRBV5-1; J gene: TRBJ2-3; D gene: -; CDR3 protein: CASMEGVSTDTQYF; CDR3 DNA: TGCGCCAGCATGGAAGGGGTTAGCACAGATACGCAGTATTTT
clone size: few; V gene: TRBV28; J gene: TRBJ1-2; D gene: -; CDR3 protein: CASSLLQSYTF; CDR3 DNA: TGTGCCAGCAGTTTGCTCCAGAGCTACACCTTC
clone size: -; V gene: TRBV28; J gene: TRBJ2-5; D gene: TRBD2; CDR3 protein: CASTLTSGGAETQYF; CDR3 DNA: TGTGCCAGCACCTTGACTAGCGGGGGGGCAGAGACCCAGTACTTC
clone size: -; V gene: TRBV5-1; J gene: TRBJ2-3; D gene: -; CDR3 protein: CASSVSDPDTQYF; CDR3 DNA: TGCGCCAGCAGCGTTAGCGATCCAGATACGCAGTATTTT
clone size: -; V gene: TRBV23-1; J gene: TRBJ1-2; D gene: -; CDR3 protein: CARSDMTYGYTF; CDR3 DNA: TGCGCCAGATCGGACATGACCTATGGCTACACCTTC
clone size: -; V gene: TRBV7-8; J gene: TRBJ2-6; D gene: -; CDR3 protein: CASSLTWSGANVLTF; CDR3 DNA: TGTGCCAGCAGCTTGACATGGTCTGGGGCCAACGTCCTGACTTTC
clone size: -; V gene: TRBV27; J gene: TRBJ2-1; D gene: -; CDR3 protein: CASSPSDQYNEQFF; CDR3 DNA: TGTGCCAGCAGTCCTAGCGACCAATACAATGAGCAGTTCTTC
clone size: few; V gene: TRBV2; J gene: TRBJ2-1; D gene: TRBD2; CDR3 protein: CASSPRTSGGSPYNEQFF; CDR3 DNA: TGTGCCAGCAGTCCTCGGACTAGCGGGGGATCCCCCTACAATGAGCAGTTCTTC
clone size: -; V gene: TRBV5-1; J gene: TRBJ2-1; D gene: -; CDR3 protein: CASSPEGLSSYNEQFF; CDR3 DNA: TGCGCCAGCAGCCCGGAGGGTCTTAGCTCCTACAATGAGCAGTTCTTC
clone size: -; V gene: TRBV14; J gene: TRBJ1-2; D gene: -; CDR3 protein: CASSQGAWGGYTF; CDR3 DNA: TGTGCCAGCAGCCAGGGGGCCTGGGGTGGCTACACCTTC
clone size: once; V gene: TRBV9; J gene: TRBJ2-3; D gene: -; CDR3 protein: CASSVGVADSTDTQYF; CDR3 DNA: TGTGCCAGCAGCGTAGGAGTTGCTGATAGCACAGATACGCAGTATTTT
clone size: -; V gene: TRBV28; J gene: TRBJ2-3; D gene: -; CDR3 protein: CASSLWSGTDTQYF; CDR3 DNA: TGTGCCAGCAGTTTATGGTCGGGGACAGATACGCAGTATTTT
clone size: -; V gene: TRBV7-9; J gene: TRBJ2-5; D gene: TRBD2; CDR3 protein: CASRFVPWRGVLTQETQYF; CDR3 DNA: TGTGCCAGCAGATTTGTTCCATGGCGGGGGGTACTAACTCAAGAGACCCAGTACTTC
clone size: -; V gene: TRBV19; J gene: TRBJ1-4; D gene: -; CDR3 protein: CASSLGASNEKLFF; CDR3 DNA: TGTGCCAGTAGTCTGGGGGCCTCTAATGAAAAACTGTTTTTT
clone size: -; V gene: TRBV19; J gene: TRBJ1-6; D gene: -; CDR3 protein: CASSIGGTGNSPLHF; CDR3 DNA: TGTGCCAGTAGTATAGGAGGTACGGGAAATTCACCCCTCCACTTT
clone size: -; V gene: TRBV27; J gene: TRBJ1-1; D gene: -; CDR3 protein: CASSYTPRLLRNTEAFF; CDR3 DNA: TGTGCCAGCAGTTATACCCCCCGTTTATTGAGGAACACTGAAGCTTTCTTT
clone size: -; V gene: TRBV27; J gene: TRBJ2-3; D gene: TRBD2; CDR3 protein: CASSLRVSGGFTDTQYF; CDR3 DNA: TGTGCCAGCAGTTTACGGGTTAGCGGGGGGTTCACAGATACGCAGTATTTT
clone size: -; V gene: TRBV27; J gene: TRBJ2-3; D gene: -; CDR3 protein: CASSIQVSTDTQYF; CDR3 DNA: TGTGCCAGCAGTATACAGGTCTCCACAGATACGCAGTATTTT
clone size: -; V gene: TRBV2; J gene: TRBJ1-5; D gene: TRBD1; CDR3 protein: CASRKGQYSNQPQHF; CDR3 DNA: TGTGCCAGCAGGAAGGGACAGTATAGCAATCAGCCCCAGCATTTT
clone size: -; V gene: TRBV5-1; J gene: TRBJ2-2; D gene: -; CDR3 protein: CASSLERGTAGELFF; CDR3 DNA: TGCGCCAGCAGCTTGGAAAGGGGTACCGCCGGGGAGCTGTTTTTT
clone size: -; V gene: TRBV6-5; J gene: TRBJ1-2; D gene: TRBD1; CDR3 protein: CASSRGQAHLGSYTF; CDR3 DNA: TGTGCCAGCAGTCGGGGACAGGCTCACCTCGGCAGCTACACCTTC
clone size: -; V gene: TRBV10-2; J gene: TRBJ2-2; D gene: -; CDR3 protein: CASRRQYTGELFF; CDR3 DNA: TGCGCCAGCAGGCGGCAGTACACCGGGGAGCTGTTTTTT
clone size: -; V gene: TRBV18; J gene: TRBJ2-1; D gene: -; CDR3 protein: CASSPGGAGYNEQFF; CDR3 DNA: TGTGCCAGCTCACCGGGCGGGGCCGGTTACAATGAGCAGTTCTTC
clone size: -; V gene: TRBV28; J gene: TRBJ1-4; D gene: -; CDR3 protein: CASRTRGKLFF; CDR3 DNA: TGTGCCAGTCGGACTCGTGGAAAACTGTTTTTT
clone size: -; V gene: TRBV19; J gene: TRBJ1-1; D gene: -; CDR3 protein: CASKTGDSVIGTEAFF; CDR3 DNA: TGTGCCAGTAAAACGGGAGACAGTGTTATCGGGACTGAAGCTTTCTTT
clone size: -; V gene: TRBV5-4; J gene: TRBJ2-3; D gene: -; CDR3 protein: CASRGSTDTQYF; CDR3 DNA: TGTGCCAGCCGGGGTAGCACAGATACGCAGTATTTT
clone size: -; V gene: TRBV6-1; J gene: TRBJ2-2; D gene: TRBD1; CDR3 protein: CATDRGDTGELFF; CDR3 DNA: TGTGCCACCGACAGGGGTGACACCGGGGAGCTGTTTTTT
clone size: -; V gene: TRBV7-9; J gene: TRBJ1-1; D gene: -; CDR3 protein: CASSPRGTEAFF; CDR3 DNA: TGTGCCAGCAGCCCAAGGGGGACTGAAGCTTTCTTT
clone size: -; V gene: TRBV6-5; J gene: TRBJ2-7; D gene: TRBD2; CDR3 protein: CASSYARPGLVYEQYF; CDR3 DNA: TGTGCCAGCAGTTACGCCCGACCGGGACTAGTCTACGAGCAGTACTTC
clone size: -; V gene: TRBV7-9; J gene: TRBJ1-6; D gene: -; CDR3 protein: CASSLEHNNSPLHF; CDR3 DNA: TGTGCCAGCAGCTTAGAACATAACAATTCACCCCTCCACTTT
clone size: few; V gene: TRBV6-1; J gene: TRBJ1-5; D gene: TRBD1; CDR3 protein: CASSSRDRDNQPQHF; CDR3 DNA: TGTGCCAGCAGCTCCCGGGACAGGGACAATCAGCCCCAGCATTTT
clone size: -; V gene: TRBV28; J gene: TRBJ1-6; D gene: TRBD1; CDR3 protein: CASSLRTGVDSPLHF; CDR3 DNA: TGTGCCAGCAGTTTAAGGACAGGGGTCGATTCACCCCTCCACTTT
clone size: -; V gene: TRBV28; J gene: TRBJ2-5; D gene: TRBD1; CDR3 protein: CASSKTPGQGEETQYF; CDR3 DNA: TGTGCCAGCAGTAAAACACCGGGACAGGGGGAAGAGACCCAGTACTTC
clone size: -; V gene: TRBV6-1; J gene: TRBJ1-1; D gene: -; CDR3 protein: CASSDRSYTEAFF; CDR3 DNA: TGTGCCAGCAGTGATCGGTCGTACACTGAAGCTTTCTTT
clone size: -; V gene: TRBV27; J gene: TRBJ2-6; D gene: -; CDR3 protein: CASSLNRVSGGANVLTF; CDR3 DNA: TGTGCCAGCAGTTTAAACAGGGTGTCGGGAGGGGCCAACGTCCTGACTTTC
clone size: -; V gene: TRBV4-3; J gene: TRBJ1-2; D gene: TRBD1; CDR3 protein: CASSQDRRDRGLVGYGYTF; CDR3 DNA: TGCGCCAGCAGCCAAGATCGGAGGGACAGGGGGCTGGTGGGATATGGCTACACCTTC
clone size: -; V gene: TRBV9; J gene: TRBJ2-5; D gene: -; CDR3 protein: CASIHGSETQYF; CDR3 DNA: TGTGCCAGCATCCACGGTTCCGAGACCCAGTACTTC